Ten or more counts support the clone carrying this T cell receptor beta chain. The antigen is unknown. These data belong to a study of T cells after yellow fever vaccination. General study results and limits: Weaker in magnitude, the secondary response showed a faster peak on day 5 versus 15. Post-booster samples contained most primary-vaccination clones (approximately 96% CD4, about 90% CD8). FACS-sorted repertoires could contain abundant clonotypes contaminating from the bulk population.

Production of TCR cDNA was by 5'RACE template switching, which also added a universal primer site and UMIs. TCRdb re-derived calls from the 5' RACE reads in MiXCR, one entry per CDR3 protein. The sample lists around 200,000 distinct CDR3 sequences, more than 9.5% occurring once. Germline V gene data show CDR1 as LGHNA and CDR2 as YSLEER. J was trimmed by 0 bases and V by 5 bases; bases with no gene match: 3. The CDR3 spans 15 residues. The rearrangement links TRBV4-3 to TRBJ2-1; 8 bases align to TRBD2. Sequencing used CD8+ T cells sorted from PBMCs, obtained 15 days after the yellow fever booster vaccination. This sequence originates from a man aged 18 to 30 who received the YFV17D yellow fever vaccine. This chain's CDR3 is CASSGGTSSYNEQFF. The CDR3 DNA is TGCGCCAGCAGCGGCGGGACTAGCTCCTACAATGAGCAGTTCTTC.